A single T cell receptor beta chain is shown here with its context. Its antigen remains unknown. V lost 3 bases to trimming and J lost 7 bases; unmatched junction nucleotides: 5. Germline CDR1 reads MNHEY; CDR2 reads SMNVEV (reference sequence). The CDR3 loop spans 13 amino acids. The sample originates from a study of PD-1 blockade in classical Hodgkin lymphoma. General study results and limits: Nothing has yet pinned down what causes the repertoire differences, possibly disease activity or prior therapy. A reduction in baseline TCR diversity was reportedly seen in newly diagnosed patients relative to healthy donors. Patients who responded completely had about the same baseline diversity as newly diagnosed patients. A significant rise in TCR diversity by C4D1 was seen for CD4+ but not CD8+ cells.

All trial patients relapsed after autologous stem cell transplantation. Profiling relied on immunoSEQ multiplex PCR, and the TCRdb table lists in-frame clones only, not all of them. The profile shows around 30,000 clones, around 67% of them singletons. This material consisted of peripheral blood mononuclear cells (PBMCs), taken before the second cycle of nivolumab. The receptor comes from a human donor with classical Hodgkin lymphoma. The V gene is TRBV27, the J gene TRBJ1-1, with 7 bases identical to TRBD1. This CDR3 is CASSLTGFGEAFF. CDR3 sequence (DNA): TGTGCCAGCAGTTTGACAGGGTTCGGTGAAGCTTTCTTT.